The sequence of this T cell receptor (beta chain) was determined in a study of cytomegalovirus exposure and HLA in healthy donors. Overall study results and limits: The productive fraction for most TCR beta V segments was about 87% or about 30% in an earlier analysis. Sequence variants that were highly shared formed a cluster that was likely a sequencing artifact.

Primers for the PCR totalled 60 Vbeta and 13 Jbeta. Sequenced by immunoSEQ multiplex PCR; TCRdb stores in-frame clones only, minus some. The sample carries just under 80,000 clones, around 78% recorded once. About this clone itself: Its matching antigen is unknown.

This CDR3 is built from 14 residues. Losses at the gene ends were 6 bases for V and 6 bases for J; bases not matched to a gene: 4. CDR1 and CDR2 from the germline V gene are PRHDT and FYEKMQ (reference sequence). The chain uses TRBV13 and TRBJ2-1; TRBD2 agrees at 11 bases. Sequenced: PBMCs. The TCR comes from a man in his forties or fifties in good health and CMV-seronegative. CDR3 DNA: TGTGCCAGCAGATGGACTAGCGGGTTCAATGAGCAGTTCTTC. The encoded protein is CASRWTSGFNEQFF.